The entry below describes one T cell receptor (beta chain). This sample stems from a study of blood T cell repertoires in COVID-19. Overall study context: COVID-19 samples from acute and convalescent phases originated in the United States, Italy and Spain. The cDNA or gDNA used as material had been derived from T cells, B-cell-depleted T cells, or PBMCs.

Original analysis: Estimates of nucleated cell counts were drawn from the amplification of reference gene primers. Clones were read by immunoSEQ multiplex PCR, and TCRdb kept only the in-frame ones, dropping some. V, J and clone size derive from that table, while D and trimming were established from the DNA sequence. The sample holds about 76,000 clones, 75% to 90% seen once. This receptor was obtained from a human donor in a cohort sampled during active COVID-19. The sequenced material came from peripheral blood.

CDR3 in DNA: TGCGCCAGCAGCCAAACAGTCCCCCGGGACAGGGGTAACTATGGCTACACCTTC. Protein: CASSQTVPRDRGNYGYTF. The chain couples TRBV4-1 to TRBJ1-2, with TRBD1 matching 10 bases. Germline lookup yields CDR1 MGHRA and CDR2 YSYEKL. The CDR3 consists of 18 residues. Germline trimming cut 2 bases from V and 1 base from J; bases unmatched to any gene: 10.